This is a list of T cell receptor beta chains from one sample in a study of cytomegalovirus exposure and HLA in healthy donors. The repertoire was sequenced with immunoSEQ multiplex PCR; TCRdb's copy has only in-frame clones and lacks some. The sample contains about 160,000 clones, more than 65% of which appear only once. Specimen: PBMCs. These receptors all come from a woman aged 50 to 65 in good health and CMV-seronegative. CDR3s include the opening cysteine and the closing phenylalanine or tryptophan. The order of the fields is J gene, clone size, V gene, D gene, CDR3 protein, CDR3 DNA. D genes are given only for firm matches. Size values are once, few and many counts, or a class for expanded clones, and some rows have none.

J: TRBJ2-3; size: NA; V: TRBV4-1; D: TRBD2; CDR3: CASSQETTSGSTDTQYF; DNA: TGCGCCAGCAGCCAAGAAACGACTAGCGGTAGCACAGATACGCAGTATTTT
J: TRBJ2-5; size: NA; V: TRBV6-1; D: NA; CDR3: CASSARQKFQETQYF; DNA: TGTGCCAGCAGTGCCCGACAGAAATTCCAAGAGACCCAGTACTTC
J: TRBJ1-3; size: few; V: TRBV29-1; D: NA; CDR3: CSVEDRQGEGGNTIYF; DNA: TGCAGCGTTGAAGATCGCCAGGGTGAAGGTGGAAACACCATATATTTT
J: TRBJ1-1; size: NA; V: TRBV7-3; D: TRBD1; CDR3: CASSIGTGGANTEAFF; DNA: TGTGCCAGCAGTATTGGGACAGGGGGCGCAAACACTGAAGCTTTCTTT
J: TRBJ2-4; size: NA; V: TRBV6-5; D: TRBD1; CDR3: CASSYSVRGAKNIQYF; DNA: TGTGCCAGCAGTTACTCGGTCAGGGGGGCCAAAAACATTCAGTACTTC
J: TRBJ1-4; size: NA; V: TRBV11-2; D: TRBD1; CDR3: CASSLVGDSWRHEKLFF; DNA: TGTGCCAGCAGCTTAGTGGGGGACAGTTGGCGGCATGAAAAACTGTTTTTT
J: TRBJ1-1; size: NA; V: TRBV6-5; D: TRBD1; CDR3: CASSDSGTANTEAFF; DNA: TGTGCCAGCAGTGACTCCGGGACAGCGAACACTGAAGCTTTCTTT
J: TRBJ1-2; size: NA; V: TRBV7-3; D: NA; CDR3: CASSPNPLSSVYGYTF; DNA: TGTGCCAGCAGCCCCAATCCCTTGTCCTCGGTATATGGCTACACCTTC
J: TRBJ2-3; size: NA; V: TRBV5-5; D: TRBD2; CDR3: CASSLVATSGRGRSDTQYF; DNA: TGTGCCAGCAGCTTGGTTGCGACTAGCGGGAGGGGCCGGTCAGATACGCAGTATTTT
J: TRBJ1-4; size: NA; V: TRBV19; D: NA; CDR3: CASRPLDRQLPYDEKLFF; DNA: TGTGCCAGTAGACCGTTGGACAGACAACTACCTTATGATGAAAAACTGTTTTTT
J: TRBJ1-1; size: NA; V: TRBV7-2; D: NA; CDR3: CASSPTGRNTEAFF; DNA: TGTGCCAGCAGCCCCACAGGGAGGAACACTGAAGCTTTCTTT
J: TRBJ1-2; size: NA; V: TRBV7-2; D: NA; CDR3: CASSLGYSNYGYTF; DNA: TGTGCCAGCAGCTTAGGGTACAGTAACTATGGCTACACCTTC
J: TRBJ2-1; size: NA; V: TRBV6-8; D: TRBD2; CDR3: CASSYLPWERELDNEQFF; DNA: TGTGCCAGCAGTTACCTCCCCTGGGAGCGGGAGTTGGACAATGAGCAGTTCTTC
J: TRBJ2-1; size: once; V: TRBV28; D: NA; CDR3: CASSREGVGEQFF; DNA: TGTGCCAGCAGTAGAGAAGGGGTGGGTGAGCAGTTCTTC
J: TRBJ1-3; size: NA; V: TRBV5-1; D: NA; CDR3: CASSFPRETGNTIYF; DNA: TGCGCCAGCAGCTTTCCCAGGGAAACTGGAAACACCATATATTTT
J: TRBJ2-5; size: few; V: TRBV7-6; D: NA; CDR3: CASSLEGTGGYETQYF; DNA: TGTGCCAGCAGCTTAGAAGGGACTGGTGGCTACGAGACCCAGTACTTC
J: TRBJ2-1; size: NA; V: TRBV19; D: NA; CDR3: CASKAGSYNEQFF; DNA: TGTGCCAGTAAGGCGGGTTCCTACAATGAGCAGTTCTTC
J: TRBJ2-1; size: NA; V: TRBV4-1; D: TRBD1; CDR3: CASSQEAGGNEQFF; DNA: TGCGCCAGCAGCCAAGAAGCAGGGGGCAATGAGCAGTTCTTC
J: TRBJ2-1; size: NA; V: TRBV7-2; D: TRBD2; CDR3: CASSPGGDWEQFF; DNA: TGTGCCAGCAGCCCCGGGGGGGACTGGGAGCAGTTCTTC
J: TRBJ1-2; size: NA; V: TRBV7-2; D: TRBD1; CDR3: CASSSGQNYGYTF; DNA: TGTGCCAGCAGCTCGGGACAGAACTATGGCTACACCTTC
J: TRBJ1-2; size: NA; V: TRBV4-3; D: NA; CDR3: CASSQDGGGIHYGYTF; DNA: TGCGCCAGCAGCCAAGACGGGGGGGGGATTCACTATGGCTACACCTTC
J: TRBJ2-2; size: NA; V: TRBV27; D: NA; CDR3: CASSLSTQGANTGELFF; DNA: TGTGCCAGCAGTTTATCGACACAGGGTGCGAACACCGGGGAGCTGTTTTTT